This TCR beta chain was documented in a study of blood T cell repertoires in COVID-19. The wider study: Sites across the United States, Italy and Spain contributed samples from acute and convalescent COVID-19.

Methods used by the authors: Counts of nucleated cells, estimated from reference gene primer amplification, were obtained. Sequencing was performed with immunoSEQ multiplex PCR; in TCRdb, only in-frame clones are kept and a portion is missing. V and J calls plus clone size are reproduced from that table; the DNA served to infer D and trimming. Counted here are some 60,000 clones, approximately 78% occurring once; the ten biggest clones make up roughly 13%. CDR3 length equals 14 residues. In germline, CDR1 is KGHDR, CDR2 SFDVKD. V lost 4 bases to trimming and J lost 4 bases, with 12 bases between them.

This chain connects TRBV24-1 to TRBJ1-2, with D uncertain. Material: peripheral blood. This TCR derives from a human donor in a cohort sampled during active COVID-19. CDR3 DNA sequence: TGTGCCACCAGTGACCCGGGAGGAGGCTATGGCTACACCTTC. This codes for CATSDPGGGYGYTF.